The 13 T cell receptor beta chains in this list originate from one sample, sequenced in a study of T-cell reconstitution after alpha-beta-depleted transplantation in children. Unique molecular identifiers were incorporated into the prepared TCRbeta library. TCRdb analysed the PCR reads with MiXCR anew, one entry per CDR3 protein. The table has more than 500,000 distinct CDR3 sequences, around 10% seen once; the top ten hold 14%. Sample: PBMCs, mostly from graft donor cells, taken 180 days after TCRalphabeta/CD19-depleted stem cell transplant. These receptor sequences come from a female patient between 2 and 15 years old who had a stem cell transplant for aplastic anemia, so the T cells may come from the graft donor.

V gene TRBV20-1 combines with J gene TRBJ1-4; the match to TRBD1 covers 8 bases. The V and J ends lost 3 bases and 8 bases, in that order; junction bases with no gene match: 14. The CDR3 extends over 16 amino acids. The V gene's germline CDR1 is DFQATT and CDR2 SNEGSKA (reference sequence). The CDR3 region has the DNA TGCAGTGCTAGGGCCCCGAACAGGGGGGACAAGGAAAAACTGTTTTTT. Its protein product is CSARAPNRGDKEKLFF.

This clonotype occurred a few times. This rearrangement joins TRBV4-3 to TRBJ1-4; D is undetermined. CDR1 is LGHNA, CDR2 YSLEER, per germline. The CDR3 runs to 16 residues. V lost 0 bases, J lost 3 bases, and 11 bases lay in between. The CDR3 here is CASSQDPARSNEKLFF. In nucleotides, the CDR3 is TGCGCCAGCAGCCAAGATCCGGCAAGGTCTAATGAAAAACTGTTTTTT.

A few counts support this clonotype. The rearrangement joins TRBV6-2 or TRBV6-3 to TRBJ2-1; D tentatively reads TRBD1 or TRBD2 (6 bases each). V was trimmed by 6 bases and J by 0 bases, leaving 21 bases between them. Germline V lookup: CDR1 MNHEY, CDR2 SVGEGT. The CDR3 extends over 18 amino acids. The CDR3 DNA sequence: TGTGCCAGCAGAGGTGAAAGGGGGGAACCAAGCTCCTACAATGAGCAGTTCTTC. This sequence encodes CASRGERGEPSSYNEQFF.

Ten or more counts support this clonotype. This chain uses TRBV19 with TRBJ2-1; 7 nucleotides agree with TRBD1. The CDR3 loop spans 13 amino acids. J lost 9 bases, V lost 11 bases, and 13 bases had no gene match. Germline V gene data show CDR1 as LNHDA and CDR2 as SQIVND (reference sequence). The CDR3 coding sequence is TGTGCCGTCTCACAGGGGACGGTTAGTGAGCAGTTCTTC. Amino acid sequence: CAVSQGTVSEQFF.

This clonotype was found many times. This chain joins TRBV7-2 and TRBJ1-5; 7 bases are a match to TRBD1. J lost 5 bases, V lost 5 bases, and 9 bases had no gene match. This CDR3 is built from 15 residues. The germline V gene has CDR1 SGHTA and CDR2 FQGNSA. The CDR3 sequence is CASSLGQFADQPQHF. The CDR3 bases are TGTGCCAGCAGCCTGGGACAGTTTGCTGATCAGCCCCAGCATTTT.

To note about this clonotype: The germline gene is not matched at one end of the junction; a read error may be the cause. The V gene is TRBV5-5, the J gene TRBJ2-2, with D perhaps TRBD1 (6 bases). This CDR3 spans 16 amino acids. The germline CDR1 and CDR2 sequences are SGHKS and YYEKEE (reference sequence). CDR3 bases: TGTGCCAGCAGCTTGCCTTCAGGGGTGTTTTCCGGGGAGCCGTTTTTT. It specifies CASSLPSGVFSGEPFF.

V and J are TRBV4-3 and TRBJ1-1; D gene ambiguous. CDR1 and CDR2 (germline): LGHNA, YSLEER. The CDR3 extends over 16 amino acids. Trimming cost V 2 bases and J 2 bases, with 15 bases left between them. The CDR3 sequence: CASSQSGRGTNTEAFF. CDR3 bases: TGCGCCAGCAGCCAAAGCGGGCGGGGTACAAACACTGAAGCTTTCTTT.

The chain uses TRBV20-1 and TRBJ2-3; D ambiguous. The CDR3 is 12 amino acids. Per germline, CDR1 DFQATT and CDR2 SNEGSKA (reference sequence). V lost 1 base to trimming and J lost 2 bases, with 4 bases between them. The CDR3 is CSARANTDTQYF. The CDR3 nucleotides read TGCAGTGCTAGAGCGAACACAGATACGCAGTATTTT.

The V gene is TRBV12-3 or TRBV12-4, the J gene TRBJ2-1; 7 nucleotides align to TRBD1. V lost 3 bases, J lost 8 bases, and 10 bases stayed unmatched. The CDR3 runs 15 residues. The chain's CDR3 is CASSFTGTAFDEQFF. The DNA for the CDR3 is TGTGCCAGCAGTTTTACCGGGACAGCCTTCGATGAGCAGTTCTTC.

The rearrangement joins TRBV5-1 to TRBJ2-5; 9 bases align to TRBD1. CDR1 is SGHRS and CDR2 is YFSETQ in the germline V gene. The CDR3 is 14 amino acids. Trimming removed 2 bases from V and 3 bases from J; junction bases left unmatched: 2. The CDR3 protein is CASSFGDREETQYF. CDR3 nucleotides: TGCGCCAGCAGCTTCGGGGACAGGGAAGAGACCCAGTACTTC.

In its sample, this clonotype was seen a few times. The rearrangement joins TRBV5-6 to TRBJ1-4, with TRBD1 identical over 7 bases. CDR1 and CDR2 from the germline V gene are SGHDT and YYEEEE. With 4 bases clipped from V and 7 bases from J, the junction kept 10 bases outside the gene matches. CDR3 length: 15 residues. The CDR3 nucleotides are TGTGCCAGCAGCCTACAACCGGGACAGAGTGAAAAACTGTTTTTT. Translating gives CASSLQPGQSEKLFF.

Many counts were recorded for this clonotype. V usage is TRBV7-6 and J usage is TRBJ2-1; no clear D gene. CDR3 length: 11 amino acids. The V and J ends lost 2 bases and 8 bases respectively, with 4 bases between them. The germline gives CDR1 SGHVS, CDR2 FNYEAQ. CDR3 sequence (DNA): TGTGCCAGCAGCTTATTAGATGAGCAGTTCTTC. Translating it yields CASSLLDEQFF.

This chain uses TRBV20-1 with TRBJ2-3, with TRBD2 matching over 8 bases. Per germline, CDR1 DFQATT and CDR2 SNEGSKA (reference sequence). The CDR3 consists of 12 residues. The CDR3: CSELAGGDTQYF. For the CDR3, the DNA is TGCAGCGAACTCGCGGGGGGAGATACGCAGTATTTT.